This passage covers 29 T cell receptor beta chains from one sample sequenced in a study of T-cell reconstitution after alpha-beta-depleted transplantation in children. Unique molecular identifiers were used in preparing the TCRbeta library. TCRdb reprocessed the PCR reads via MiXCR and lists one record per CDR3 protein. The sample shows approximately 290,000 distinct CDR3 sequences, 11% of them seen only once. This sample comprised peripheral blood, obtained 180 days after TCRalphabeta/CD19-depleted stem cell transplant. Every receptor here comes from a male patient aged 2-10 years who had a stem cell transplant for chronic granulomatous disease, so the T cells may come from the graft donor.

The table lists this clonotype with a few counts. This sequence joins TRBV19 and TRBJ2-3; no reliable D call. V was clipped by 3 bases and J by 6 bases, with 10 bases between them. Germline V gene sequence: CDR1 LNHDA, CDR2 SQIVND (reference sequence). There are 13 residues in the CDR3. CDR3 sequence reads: CASSISTPDTQYF. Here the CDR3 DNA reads TGTGCCAGTAGTATTTCTACACCGGATACGCAGTATTTT.

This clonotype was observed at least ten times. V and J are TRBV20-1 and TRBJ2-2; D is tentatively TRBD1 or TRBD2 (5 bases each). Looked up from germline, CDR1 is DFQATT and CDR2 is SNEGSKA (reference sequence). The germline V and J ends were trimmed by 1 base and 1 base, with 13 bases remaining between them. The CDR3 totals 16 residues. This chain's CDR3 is CSARAPGRMNTGELFF. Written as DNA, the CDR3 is TGCAGTGCTAGAGCCCCGGGACGGATGAACACCGGGGAGCTGTTTTTT.

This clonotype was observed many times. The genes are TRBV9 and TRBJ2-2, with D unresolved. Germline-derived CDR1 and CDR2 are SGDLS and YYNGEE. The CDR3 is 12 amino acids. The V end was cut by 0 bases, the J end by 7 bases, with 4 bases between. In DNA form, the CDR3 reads TGTGCCAGCAGCGTAGGAAGCGGGGAGCTGTTTTTT. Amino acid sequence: CASSVGSGELFF.

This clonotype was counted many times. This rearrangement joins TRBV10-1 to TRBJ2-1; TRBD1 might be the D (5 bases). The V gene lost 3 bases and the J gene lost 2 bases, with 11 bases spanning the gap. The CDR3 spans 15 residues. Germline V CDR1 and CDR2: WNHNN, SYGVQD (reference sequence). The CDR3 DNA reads TGCGCCAGCAGTGAAGGGCAGGGTCCCTACAATGAGCAGTTCTTC. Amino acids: CASSEGQGPYNEQFF.

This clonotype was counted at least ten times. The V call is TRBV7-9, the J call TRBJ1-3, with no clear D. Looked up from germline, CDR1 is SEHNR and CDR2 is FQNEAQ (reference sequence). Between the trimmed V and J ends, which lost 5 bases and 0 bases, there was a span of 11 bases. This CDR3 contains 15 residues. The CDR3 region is CASSPRGSSGNTIYF. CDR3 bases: TGTGCCAGCAGCCCTCGTGGCAGCTCTGGAAACACCATATATTTT.

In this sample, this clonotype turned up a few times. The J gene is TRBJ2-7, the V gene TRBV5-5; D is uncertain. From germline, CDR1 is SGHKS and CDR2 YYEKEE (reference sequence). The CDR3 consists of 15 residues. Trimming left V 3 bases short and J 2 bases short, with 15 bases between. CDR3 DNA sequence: TGTGCCAGCAGCTCAGGCCCCCCACCCACCTACGAGCAGTACTTC. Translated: CASSSGPPPTYEQYF.

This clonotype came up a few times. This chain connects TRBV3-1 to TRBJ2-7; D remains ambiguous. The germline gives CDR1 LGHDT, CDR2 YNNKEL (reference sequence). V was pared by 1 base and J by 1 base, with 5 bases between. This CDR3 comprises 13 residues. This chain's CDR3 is CASSQAPSYEQYF. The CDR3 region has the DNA TGTGCCAGCAGCCAAGCACCTTCCTACGAGCAGTACTTC.

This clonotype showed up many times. The CDR3 DNA reads as TGTGCCAGCAGGGACGCTAGCGGGGGCAAAGAGACCCAGTACTTC. Translation: CASRDASGGKETQYF. This chain links TRBV6-2 or TRBV6-3 with TRBJ2-5, with TRBD2 matching 10 bases. The CDR3 is 15 residues long. From germline, CDR1 is MNHEY and CDR2 SVGEGT. V was pared by 6 bases and J by 3 bases, with 7 bases of the junction left unmatched.

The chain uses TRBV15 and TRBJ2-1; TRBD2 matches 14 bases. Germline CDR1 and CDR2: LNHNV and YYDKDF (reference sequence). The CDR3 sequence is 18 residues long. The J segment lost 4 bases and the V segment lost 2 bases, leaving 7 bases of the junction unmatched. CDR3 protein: CATSRPWTSGGTYNEQFF. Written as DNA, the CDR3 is TGTGCCACCAGCAGACCCTGGACTAGCGGGGGGACTTACAATGAGCAGTTCTTC.

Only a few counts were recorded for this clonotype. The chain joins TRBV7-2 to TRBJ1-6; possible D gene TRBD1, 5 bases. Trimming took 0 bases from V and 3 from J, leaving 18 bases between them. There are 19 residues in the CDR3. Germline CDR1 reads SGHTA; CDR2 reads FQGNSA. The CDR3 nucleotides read TGTGCCAGCAGCTTAGCGGGCGGGGACGGCCGGTTCTATAATTCACCCCTCCACTTT. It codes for CASSLAGGDGRFYNSPLHF.

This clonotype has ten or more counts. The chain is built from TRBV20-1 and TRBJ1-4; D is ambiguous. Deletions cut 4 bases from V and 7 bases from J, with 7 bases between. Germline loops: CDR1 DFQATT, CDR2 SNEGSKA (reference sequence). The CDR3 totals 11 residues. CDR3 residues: CSAKHLEKLFF. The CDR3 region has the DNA TGCAGTGCTAAACATCTTGAAAAACTGTTTTTT.

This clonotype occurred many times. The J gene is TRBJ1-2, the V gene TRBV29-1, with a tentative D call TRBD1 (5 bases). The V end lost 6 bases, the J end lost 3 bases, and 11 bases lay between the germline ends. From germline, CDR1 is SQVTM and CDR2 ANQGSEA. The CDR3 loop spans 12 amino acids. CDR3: CSVLRGDYGYTF. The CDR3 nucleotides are TGCAGCGTCCTGAGAGGGGACTATGGCTACACCTTC.

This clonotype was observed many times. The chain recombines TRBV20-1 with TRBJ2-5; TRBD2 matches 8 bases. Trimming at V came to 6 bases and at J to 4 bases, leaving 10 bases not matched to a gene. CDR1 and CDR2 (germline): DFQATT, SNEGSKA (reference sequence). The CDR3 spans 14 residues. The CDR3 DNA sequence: TGCAGTGCCCCGGGGGCGGGAGGCGGAGAGACCCAGTACTTC. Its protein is CSAPGAGGGETQYF.

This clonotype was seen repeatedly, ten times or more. The CDR3 DNA reads as TGCGCCAGCCGCAGGGACAGGAGTAATGGCTACACCTTC. Translating gives CASRRDRSNGYTF. The V gene is TRBV5-1, the J gene TRBJ1-2, with 8 bases that match TRBD1. V lost 7 bases to trimming and J lost 6 bases; unmatched junction nucleotides: 8. The germline V gene has CDR1 SGHRS and CDR2 YFSETQ. CDR3 length equals 13 residues.

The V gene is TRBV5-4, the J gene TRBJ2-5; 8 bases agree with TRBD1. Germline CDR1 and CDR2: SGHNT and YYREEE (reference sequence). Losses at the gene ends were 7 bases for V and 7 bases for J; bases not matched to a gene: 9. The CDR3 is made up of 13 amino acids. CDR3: CASSNGQGGTQYF. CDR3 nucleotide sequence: TGTGCCAGCTCAAATGGACAGGGAGGGACCCAGTACTTC.

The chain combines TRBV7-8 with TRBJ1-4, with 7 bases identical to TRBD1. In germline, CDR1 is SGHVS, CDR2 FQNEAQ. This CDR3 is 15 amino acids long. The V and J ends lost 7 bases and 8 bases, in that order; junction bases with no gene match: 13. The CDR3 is CASTSKQGNREKLFF. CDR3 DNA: TGTGCCAGCACCTCAAAACAGGGGAATAGGGAAAAACTGTTTTTT. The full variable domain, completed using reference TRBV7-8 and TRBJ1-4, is GAGVSQSPRYKVAKRGQDVALRCDPISGHVSLFWYQQALGQGPEFLTYFQNEAQLDKSGLPSDRFFAERPEGSVSTLKIQRTQQEDSAVYLCASTSKQGNREKLFFGSGTQLSVL.

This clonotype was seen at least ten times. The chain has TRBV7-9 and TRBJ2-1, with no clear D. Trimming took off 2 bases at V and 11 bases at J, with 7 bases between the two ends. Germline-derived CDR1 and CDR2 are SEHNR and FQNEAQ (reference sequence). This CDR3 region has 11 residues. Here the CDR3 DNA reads TGTGCCAGCAGCTTACCTAATAAGCAGTTCTTC. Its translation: CASSLPNKQFF.

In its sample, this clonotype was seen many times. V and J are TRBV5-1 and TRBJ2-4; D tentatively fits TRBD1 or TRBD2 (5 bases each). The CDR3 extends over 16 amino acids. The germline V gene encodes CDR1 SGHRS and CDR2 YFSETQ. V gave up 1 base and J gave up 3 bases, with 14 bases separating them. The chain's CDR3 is CASSLSGPLLKNIQYF. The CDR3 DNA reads TGCGCCAGCAGCTTGTCGGGACCTCTCCTCAAAAACATTCAGTACTTC. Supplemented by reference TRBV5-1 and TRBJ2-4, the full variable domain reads KAGVTQTPRYLIKTRGQQVTLSCSPISGHRSVSWYQQTPGQGLQFLFEYFSETQRNKGNFPGRFSGRQFSNSRSEMNVSTLELGDSALYLCASSLSGPLLKNIQYFGAGTRLSVL.

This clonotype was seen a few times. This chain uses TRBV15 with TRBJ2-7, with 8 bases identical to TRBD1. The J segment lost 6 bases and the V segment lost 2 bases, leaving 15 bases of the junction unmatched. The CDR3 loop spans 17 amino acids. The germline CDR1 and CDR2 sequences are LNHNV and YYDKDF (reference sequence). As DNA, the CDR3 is TGTGCCACCAGCAGAAGCCCAGGACAGGGAGGTCCCTTCGAGCAGTACTTC. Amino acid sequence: CATSRSPGQGGPFEQYF.

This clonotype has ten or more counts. The DNA for the CDR3 is TGCGCCAGCAGCTTGTCAGTTTCGGGACATACCTACGAGCAGTACTTC. This gives the protein CASSLSVSGHTYEQYF. The chain uses TRBV5-1 and TRBJ2-7, with D perhaps matching TRBD1 (6 bases). The ends were cut back, 1 base at V and 2 bases at J, with 16 bases in the middle. CDR3 length: 16 residues. CDR1 and CDR2 (germline): SGHRS, YFSETQ. The full variable domain, completed using reference TRBV5-1 and TRBJ2-7, is KAGVTQTPRYLIKTRGQQVTLSCSPISGHRSVSWYQQTPGQGLQFLFEYFSETQRNKGNFPGRFSGRQFSNSRSEMNVSTLELGDSALYLCASSLSVSGHTYEQYFGPGTRLTVT.

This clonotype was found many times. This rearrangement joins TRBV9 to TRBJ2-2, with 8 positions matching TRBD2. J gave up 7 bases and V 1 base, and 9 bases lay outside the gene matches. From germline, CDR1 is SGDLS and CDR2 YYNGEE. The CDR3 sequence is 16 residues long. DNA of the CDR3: TGTGCCAGCAGCGTAATCACGGGAGGGCCTGGCGGGGAGCTGTTTTTT. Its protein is CASSVITGGPGGELFF.

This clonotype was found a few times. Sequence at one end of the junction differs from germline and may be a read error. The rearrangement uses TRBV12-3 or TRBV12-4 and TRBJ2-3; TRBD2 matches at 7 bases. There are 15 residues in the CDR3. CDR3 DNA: TGTGCCAGCAGTTTACGTGGCGGGAGTGGGGATACGCATTATTTT. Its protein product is CASSLRGGSGDTHYF.

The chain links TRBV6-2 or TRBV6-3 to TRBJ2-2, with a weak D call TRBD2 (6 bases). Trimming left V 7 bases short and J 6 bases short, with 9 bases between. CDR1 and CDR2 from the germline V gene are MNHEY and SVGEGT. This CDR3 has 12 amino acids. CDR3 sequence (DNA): TGTGCCAGCAAACGGGAGTCCGGGGAGCTGTTTTTT. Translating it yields CASKRESGELFF.

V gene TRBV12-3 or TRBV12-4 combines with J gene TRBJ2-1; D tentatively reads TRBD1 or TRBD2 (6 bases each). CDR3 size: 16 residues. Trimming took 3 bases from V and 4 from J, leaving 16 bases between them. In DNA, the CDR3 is TGTGCCAGCAGTTTTGGCGGGACACACCCTTACAATGAGCAGTTCTTC. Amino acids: CASSFGGTHPYNEQFF.

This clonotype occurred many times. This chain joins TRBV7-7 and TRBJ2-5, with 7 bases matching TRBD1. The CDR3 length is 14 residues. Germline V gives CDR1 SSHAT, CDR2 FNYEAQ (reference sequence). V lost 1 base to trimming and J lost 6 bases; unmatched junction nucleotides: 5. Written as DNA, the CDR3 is TGTGCCAGCAGCTTAGAACAGGGGAGCCAGACCCAGTACTTC. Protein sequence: CASSLEQGSQTQYF.

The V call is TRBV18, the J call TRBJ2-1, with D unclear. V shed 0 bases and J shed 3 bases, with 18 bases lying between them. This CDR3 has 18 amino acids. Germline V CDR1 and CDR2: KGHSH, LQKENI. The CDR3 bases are TGTGCCAGCTCACCACCGCGTTCGACACCAAAGGGCTACAATGAGCAGTTCTTC. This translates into CASSPPRSTPKGYNEQFF.

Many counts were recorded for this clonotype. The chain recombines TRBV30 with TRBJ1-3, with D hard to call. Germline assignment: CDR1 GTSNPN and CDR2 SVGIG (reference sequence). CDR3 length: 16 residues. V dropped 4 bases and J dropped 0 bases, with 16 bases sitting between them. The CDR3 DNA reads TGTGCCTGGAAAGCCATCCAACAGTCCTCTGGAAACACCATATATTTT. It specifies CAWKAIQQSSGNTIYF.

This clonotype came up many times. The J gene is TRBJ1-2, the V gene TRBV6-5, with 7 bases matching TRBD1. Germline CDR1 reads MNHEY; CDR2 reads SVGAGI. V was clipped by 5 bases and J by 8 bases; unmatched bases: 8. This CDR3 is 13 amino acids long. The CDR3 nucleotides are TGTGCCAGCAGTAACACAGGGGTTCTAGGCTACACCTTC. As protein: CASSNTGVLGYTF.

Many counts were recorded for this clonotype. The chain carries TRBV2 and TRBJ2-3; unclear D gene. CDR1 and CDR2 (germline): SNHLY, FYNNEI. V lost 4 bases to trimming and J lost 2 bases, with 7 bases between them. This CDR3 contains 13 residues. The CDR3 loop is CASSGFITDTQYF. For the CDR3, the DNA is TGTGCCAGCAGTGGTTTTATCACAGATACGCAGTATTTT.